The count of the clone carrying this TCR beta chain is one. The CDR3 runs to 14 residues. Trimming removed 6 bases at V and 8 bases at J, with 16 bases between. Germline V lookup: CDR1 MDHEN, CDR2 SYDVKM. A deep-level run was used for the assay. Sequencing used immunoSEQ multiplex PCR; TCRdb keeps in-frame clones, though not all of them. The repertoire has around 700,000 clones, around two thirds of them found once; the top ten carry 1.7%. This entry comes from a study of shared clonotypes between healthy human individuals. The TCR sequence derives from a woman aged 25 to 45 in good health. The chain carries TRBV28 and TRBJ1-4; no reliable D call. The sample was memory CD4+ T cells sorted from blood. Subset of the sample: CD45RA-negative fraction. The CDR3 reads CASSLTSLGEKLFF. CDR3 in DNA: TGTGCCAGCAGCCTGACTTCCTTGGGGGAAAAACTGTTTTTT.